These 27 T cell receptor beta chains were sequenced from one sample in a study of T cell responses to AZD1222 COVID-19 vaccine (TCRdb year 2021). The time point label of this sample denotes: baseline before first vaccination. The library was generated by the immunoSEQ multiplex PCR assay. Imported from immuneACCESS, the table was reduced by TCRdb to in-frame sequences with V and J called. These copies leave out some clones; in studies compared against another copy, an unresolved V gene accounts for under half, and the cause of the remainder is not known. The sample yields roughly 100,000 clones; about nine tenths were counted once. The leading ten clones occupy approximately 4.7% of the sample. The specimen was peripheral blood, collected on day 0 of AZD1222 vaccination. The receptors originated from an adult in good health.

The chain employs TRBV12-3 or TRBV12-4 and TRBJ1-2; D unresolved. The CDR3 contains 13 residues. V was clipped by 0 bases and J by 8 bases, with 10 bases between them. CDR3 loop: CASSLAGIMGYTF. DNA for the CDR3: TGTGCCAGCAGTTTAGCAGGGATAATGGGCTACACCTTC.

The CDR3 here is CASSQTGGGPYEQYF. The CDR3 bases are TGTGCCAGCAGCCAAACCGGCGGGGGACCTTACGAGCAGTACTTC. The rearrangement links TRBV6-2 or TRBV6-3 to TRBJ2-7, with TRBD2 matching over 7 bases. Germline lookup yields CDR1 MNHEY and CDR2 SVGEGT. This CDR3 has 15 residues. V was clipped by 6 bases and J by 4 bases; unmatched bases: 12.

The chain combines TRBV28 with TRBJ1-1; D not resolved. Deletions cut 2 bases from V and 1 base from J, with 5 bases between. Germline V gene data show CDR1 as MDHEN and CDR2 as SYDVKM. The CDR3 runs 13 residues. The CDR3 region has the DNA TGTGCCAGCAGTTTAGTGGAGAACACTGAAGCTTTCTTT. Translating gives CASSLVENTEAFF.

The J gene is TRBJ2-7, the V gene TRBV7-9; D may be TRBD2 (6 bases). The CDR3 sequence is 16 residues long. Germline values: CDR1 SEHNR, CDR2 FQNEAQ (reference sequence). The ends were cut back, 3 bases at V and 3 bases at J, with 18 bases in the middle. CDR3 residues: CASSLARGSTFYEQYF. CDR3 bases: TGTGCCAGCAGCTTGGCGCGGGGCTCGACATTCTACGAGCAGTACTTC.

The chain carries TRBV19 and TRBJ2-7, with 7 bases that match TRBD2. There are 17 residues in the CDR3. The V segment lost 3 bases and the J segment 0 bases; nucleotides outside the gene matches: 11. Germline V lookup: CDR1 LNHDA, CDR2 SQIVND (reference sequence). CDR3 loop: CASSMSSGLRTSYEQYF. Here the CDR3 DNA reads TGTGCCAGTAGTATGAGCTCGGGACTACGAACCTCCTACGAGCAGTACTTC.

The rearrangement joins TRBV6-5 to TRBJ2-7; D gene uncertain. Trimming pared 8 bases from V and 0 bases from J, leaving 14 bases between. From germline, CDR1 is MNHEY and CDR2 SVGAGI. CDR3 length: 14 residues. CDR3 residues: CASAKPGTSYEQYF. CDR3 DNA sequence: TGTGCCAGCGCCAAGCCGGGTACCTCCTACGAGCAGTACTTC.

The chain combines TRBV19 with TRBJ2-7; D is uncertain. CDR1 is LNHDA and CDR2 is SQIVND in the germline V gene (reference sequence). The CDR3 consists of 15 residues. Trimming shortened V by 6 bases and J by 2 bases, and 17 bases separated the two germline ends. This chain's CDR3 is CASRTTAAVPYEQYF. The CDR3 DNA follows: TGTGCCAGTAGAACTACCGCGGCGGTGCCCTACGAGCAGTACTTC.

This clone was detected only once. The V gene is TRBV11-2, the J gene TRBJ1-1; D uncertain. V was cut by 5 bases and J by 1 base, with 14 bases left in between. The CDR3 runs 15 residues. CDR1 is SGHAT and CDR2 is FQNNGV in the germline V gene. The CDR3 DNA reads TGTGCCAGCAGCACCCTCGAGGTGGGGAACACTGAAGCTTTCTTT. This translates into CASSTLEVGNTEAFF.

The rearrangement links TRBV6-6 to TRBJ2-7; the D gene could be TRBD1 or TRBD2 (5 bases each). Per germline, CDR1 MNHNY and CDR2 SVGAGI (reference sequence). V lost 5 bases and J lost 3, with 11 bases in between. The CDR3 consists of 13 residues. The chain's CDR3 is CASSRDPRYEQYF. DNA for the CDR3: TGTGCCAGCAGTCGGGACCCTCGCTACGAGCAGTACTTC.

This chain uses TRBV7-9 with TRBJ1-5, with D uncertain. There are 14 residues in the CDR3. Trimming shortened V by 5 bases and J by 5 bases, and 13 bases separated the two germline ends. CDR1 is SEHNR, CDR2 FQNEAQ, per germline (reference sequence). CDR3 sequence reads: CASSRRAEDQPQHF. The CDR3 nucleotides read TGTGCCAGCAGCCGGAGGGCGGAAGATCAGCCCCAGCATTTT. Full variable domain (outside the CDR3, taken from reference TRBV7-9 and TRBJ1-5): DTGVSQNPRHKITKRGQNVTFRCDPISEHNRLYWYRQTLGQGPEFLTYFQNEAQLEKSRLLSDRFSAERPKGSFSTLEIQRTEQGDSAMYLCASSRRAEDQPQHFGDGTRLSIL.

The sample holds one count of this clone. The J gene is TRBJ1-5, the V gene TRBV6-5; 8 nucleotides align to TRBD1. The CDR3 consists of 14 residues. Trimming removed 4 bases from V and 6 bases from J; junction bases left unmatched: 5. The germline gives CDR1 MNHEY, CDR2 SVGAGI. The CDR3 DNA reads TGTGCCAGCAGTTTGACAGGGGTTCGTCAGCCCCAGCATTTT. This translates into CASSLTGVRQPQHF.

This clone was seen a few times. CDR3 sequence (DNA): TGTGCCAGCAGCGCCCGACAGGGTACCTACAATGAGCAGTTCTTC. Translation gives CASSARQGTYNEQFF. The chain uses TRBV6-5 and TRBJ2-1, with 7 bases that match TRBD1. Trimming at V came to 6 bases and at J to 2 bases, leaving 7 bases not matched to a gene. The CDR3 runs 15 residues. From germline, CDR1 is MNHEY and CDR2 SVGAGI.

The CDR3 DNA is TGTGCCAGCACGAAGGAGACCCAGTACTTC. This encodes CASTKETQYF. This chain joins TRBV2 and TRBJ2-5; no firm D call. The germline V gene encodes CDR1 SNHLY and CDR2 FYNNEI. V shed 7 bases and J shed 5 bases, with 5 bases lying between them. The CDR3 runs 10 residues.

The chain has TRBV18 and TRBJ2-7; D is undetermined. The CDR3 is made up of 14 amino acids. V lost 1 base and J lost 5, with 12 bases in between. Germline CDR1 is KGHSH and CDR2 is LQKENI. The CDR3 loop reads CASSPRAELDEQYF. The CDR3 bases are TGTGCCAGCTCACCACGGGCGGAGTTAGACGAGCAGTACTTC.

The CDR3, as DNA: TGTGCCAGCAGTTTATCGGGCTGGAATGGCTACACCTTC. As protein: CASSLSGWNGYTF. The V call is TRBV27, the J call TRBJ1-2; D is ambiguous. V dropped 0 bases and J dropped 6 bases, with 8 bases sitting between them. CDR1 and CDR2 from the germline V gene are MNHEY and SMNVEV (reference sequence). The CDR3 is 13 residues long.

V is TRBV19 and J is TRBJ2-1, with 7 bases fitting TRBD1. V dropped 3 bases and J dropped 0; count of bases not matched to a gene: 8. The germline gives CDR1 LNHDA, CDR2 SQIVND (reference sequence). The CDR3 runs 17 residues. The CDR3: CASSITPGQRSYNEQFF. In DNA form, the CDR3 reads TGTGCCAGTAGTATTACCCCGGGACAGCGCTCCTACAATGAGCAGTTCTTC.

The genes are TRBV19 and TRBJ1-3, with TRBD1 matching 8 bases. The junction had 3 bases not matched to a gene; V was cut back by 6 bases and J by 2 bases. This CDR3 is built from 14 residues. Germline CDR1 and CDR2: LNHDA and SQIVND (reference sequence). CDR3 DNA: TGTGCCAGTAGGCTGGACAGGGCTGGAAACACCATATATTTT. It translates to CASRLDRAGNTIYF.

The chain links TRBV5-1 to TRBJ2-1; D unclear. With 0 bases removed from V and 7 bases from J, the gap between germline ends came to 11 bases. The length of the CDR3 is 14 residues. Germline V CDR1 and CDR2: SGHRS, YFSETQ. DNA for the CDR3: TGCGCCAGCAGCTTGGTCGATATTCGGAATGAGCAGTTCTTC. Translating it yields CASSLVDIRNEQFF.

The CDR3 DNA reads TGTGCCAGCAGTTACCGCGCAGGGACAACCTACGAGCAGTACTTC. This codes for CASSYRAGTTYEQYF. V is TRBV6-5 and J is TRBJ2-7, with D possibly TRBD1 on 6 matching bases. CDR3 length equals 15 residues. CDR1 and CDR2 (germline): MNHEY, SVGAGI. The germline V and J ends were trimmed by 2 bases and 2 bases, with 13 bases remaining between them.

J is TRBJ1-1 and V is TRBV4-1; perhaps TRBD1 as D (6 bases). V was shortened by 0 bases and J by 6 bases, with 11 bases between the two germline ends. The CDR3 covers 14 residues. The germline V gene encodes CDR1 MGHRA and CDR2 YSYEKL. The CDR3 loop is CASSQESGAAEAFF. The CDR3 DNA is TGCGCCAGCAGCCAAGAGTCAGGGGCCGCTGAAGCTTTCTTT.

This chain connects TRBV12-5 to TRBJ2-7; D ambiguous. The germline CDR1 and CDR2 sequences are LGHNT and FRNRAP. This CDR3 is built from 12 residues. The germline V and J ends were trimmed by 1 base and 4 bases, with 5 bases remaining between them. CDR3: CASGLGQYEQYF. The CDR3 DNA follows: TGTGCTAGTGGTTTGGGGCAGTACGAGCAGTACTTC.

The chain's CDR3 is CASSNKRDQETQYF. The CDR3 bases are TGTGCCAGCAGCAATAAAAGGGATCAAGAGACCCAGTACTTC. The chain is built from TRBV21-1 and TRBJ2-5. TRBV21-1 is termed a pseudogene. The CDR3 is made up of 14 amino acids.

This clone showed up just once. The chain is built from TRBV7-3 and TRBJ2-6; D might be TRBD1 (7 bases). The V end lost 5 bases, the J end lost 0 bases, and 17 bases lay between the germline ends. CDR3 length: 18 residues. CDR1 and CDR2 from the germline V gene are SGHTA and FQGTGA. The CDR3 reads CASSRGRQGGSGANVLTF. As DNA, the CDR3 is TGTGCCAGCAGCCGAGGTCGGCAGGGGGGCTCTGGGGCCAACGTCCTGACTTTC.

The chain has TRBV15 and TRBJ2-1; D unclear. Trimming took 0 bases from V and 3 from J, leaving 9 bases between them. The germline V gene has CDR1 LNHNV and CDR2 YYDKDF (reference sequence). This CDR3 is 15 amino acids long. The CDR3 here is CATSRDGYFYNEQFF. DNA of the CDR3: TGTGCCACCAGCAGAGATGGATACTTCTACAATGAGCAGTTCTTC.

This chain joins TRBV12-5 and TRBJ1-2; no reliable D call. Germline V lookup: CDR1 LGHNT, CDR2 FRNRAP. V lost 8 bases, J lost 5 bases, and 6 bases lay in between. The CDR3 runs 10 residues. CDR3 in DNA: TGTGCTAGTCGGGATTATGGCTACACCTTC. Translation gives CASRDYGYTF.

V usage is TRBV11-2 and J usage is TRBJ1-2; D ambiguous. The CDR3 extends over 15 amino acids. Trimming cost V 1 base and J 3 bases, with 12 bases left between them. Germline values: CDR1 SGHAT, CDR2 FQNNGV. The CDR3 here is CASSLGVAMDYGYTF. In DNA, the CDR3 is TGTGCCAGCAGCTTAGGCGTAGCTATGGACTATGGCTACACCTTC.

A word on this clone: One end of the junction fails to match germline, which may point to a read error. The chain uses TRBV6-5 and TRBJ1-2, with D unclear. Germline V gives CDR1 MNHEY, CDR2 SVGAGI. The CDR3 contains 13 residues. CDR3 region: CASSPPDYYSYTF. As DNA, the CDR3 is TGTGCCAGCAGTCCACCAGACTACTATAGCTACACCTTC.